The 2 T cell receptor beta chains below all came from one sample that was sequenced in a study of cytomegalovirus exposure and HLA in healthy donors. Amplification used 60 Vbeta primers and 13 Jbeta primers. TCRdb's table, derived via immunoSEQ multiplex PCR, lists solely in-frame clones and lacks some. Of under 200,000 clones listed, under 90% were seen once; the top ten hold 1.9%. Sequenced input: PBMCs. These receptors were taken from a man aged 18 to 29 in good health and CMV-seronegative.

The chain's CDR3 is CASSRTSGSFNEQFF. The CDR3 nucleotides are TGTGCCAGCAGCCGAACTAGCGGGAGTTTTAATGAGCAGTTCTTC. The chain carries TRBV6-5 and TRBJ2-1; 11 bases line up with TRBD2. Germline V lookup: CDR1 MNHEY, CDR2 SVGAGI. This CDR3 has 15 residues. V lost 6 bases, J lost 7 bases, and 8 bases stayed unmatched.

The CDR3, as DNA: TGTGCCAGCAGCTTAGGGCTAGCGGGAGCATACGAGCAGTACTTC. The encoded protein is CASSLGLAGAYEQYF. The chain combines TRBV7-8 with TRBJ2-7; 10 bases are a match to TRBD2. Germline CDR1 SGHVS, CDR2 FQNEAQ. CDR3 length: 15 amino acids. Trimming took 1 base from V and 4 from J; bases not matched to a gene: 4.